The 15 T cell receptor beta chains listed next were all sequenced from one sample in a study of T cell repertoires in cytomegalovirus infection. Using its own MiXCR run on the reads, TCRdb lists one record per CDR3 protein. The sample has fewer than 900,000 distinct CDR3 sequences, about 28% seen once. Their antigen targets remain unknown. This specimen consisted of cultured CD8+ T cells from PBMCs, obtained from culture after CMV antigen stimulation. Source of these receptors: a human donor in good health (CMV status not recorded). Some clones in this sample may be carry-over from other donors' samples.

The J gene is TRBJ2-7, the V gene TRBV6-6; TRBD1 matches 7 bases. This CDR3 contains 14 residues. V shed 2 bases and J 5 bases; nucleotides not matched to a gene: 6. CDR1 and CDR2 from the germline V gene are MNHNY and SVGAGI (reference sequence). CDR3 sequence reads: CASSYGDSKDEQYF. For the CDR3, the DNA is TGTGCCAGCAGTTACGGGGACAGTAAGGACGAGCAGTACTTC.

This clonotype was counted a few times. The V call is TRBV15, the J call TRBJ2-5, with D unclear. CDR3 length equals 15 residues. Germline V gene lookup returns CDR1 LNHNV and CDR2 YYDKDF (reference sequence). V dropped 0 bases and J dropped 2 bases, with 10 bases sitting between them. As DNA, the CDR3 is TGTGCCACCAGCAGAGATGTTATAGGTCAAGAGACCCAGTACTTC. This sequence encodes CATSRDVIGQETQYF.

This clonotype was seen only a few times. The chain carries TRBV4-2 and TRBJ2-5, with D maybe TRBD2 (6 bases). V was shortened by 4 bases and J by 3 bases, with 18 bases between the two germline ends. CDR1 and CDR2 from the germline V gene are LGHNA and YNFKEQ. CDR3 length: 16 amino acids. The CDR3 DNA is TGTGCCAGCAGCCCAAGCCCCGGGGACTGGGAAGAGACCCAGTACTTC. Translated: CASSPSPGDWEETQYF.

This clonotype showed up just a few times. The chain employs TRBV13 and TRBJ1-2, with D tentatively TRBD1 (6 bases). V was shortened by 4 bases and J by 5 bases, with 17 bases between the two germline ends. Germline V lookup: CDR1 PRHDT, CDR2 FYEKMQ (reference sequence). This CDR3 comprises 15 residues. CDR3 residues: CASSSPGHNKYGYTF. The CDR3 nucleotides read TGTGCCAGCAGCTCCCCGGGACACAACAAATATGGCTACACCTTC.

This clonotype has just a few counts. The chain carries TRBV7-8 and TRBJ1-5; D gene ambiguous. This CDR3 comprises 17 residues. V was clipped by 4 bases and J by 0 bases, with 16 bases between them. From germline, CDR1 is SGHVS and CDR2 FQNEAQ. The CDR3 DNA reads TGTGCCAGCAGCTCCACTCACAGAGATGATAGCAATCAGCCCCAGCATTTT. Translated: CASSSTHRDDSNQPQHF.

Only a few counts were recorded for this clonotype. The rearrangement joins TRBV25-1 to TRBJ1-2; D unresolved. Between the trimmed V and J ends, which lost 3 bases and 4 bases, there was a span of 6 bases. Germline lookup yields CDR1 MGHDK and CDR2 SYGVNS. This CDR3 has 12 amino acids. The CDR3 bases are TGTGCCAGCAGTGAGTCTGCCTATGGCTACACCTTC. Translating gives CASSESAYGYTF.

This sequence joins TRBV28 and TRBJ2-1; 10 nucleotides agree with TRBD2. J lost 4 bases, V lost 1 base, and 7 bases had no gene match. The germline V gene encodes CDR1 MDHEN and CDR2 SYDVKM. The CDR3 is 17 amino acids. The CDR3 loop reads CASSLSVAGGRYNEQFF. The CDR3 DNA reads as TGTGCCAGCAGTTTATCGGTAGCGGGGGGCCGATACAATGAGCAGTTCTTC.

This rearrangement joins TRBV5-6 to TRBJ1-2; maybe TRBD1 (6 bases). Germline loops: CDR1 SGHDT, CDR2 YYEEEE. The germline V and J ends were trimmed by 2 bases and 6 bases, with 11 bases remaining between them. The CDR3 is made up of 13 amino acids. This CDR3 reads CASSLTGRHGYTF. For the CDR3, the DNA is TGTGCCAGCAGCTTAACAGGGAGACATGGCTACACCTTC.

This clonotype was detected many times. The V call is TRBV7-2, the J call TRBJ2-7, with TRBD2 identical over 10 bases. The CDR3 runs 19 residues. V dropped 1 base and J dropped 1; count of bases not matched to a gene: 13. The germline V gene has CDR1 SGHTA and CDR2 FQGNSA. The CDR3 region is CASSLEVPLLAGISYEQYF. Written as DNA, the CDR3 is TGTGCCAGCAGCTTAGAGGTCCCTTTACTAGCGGGGATATCCTACGAGCAGTACTTC.

This clonotype was counted ten times or more. V usage is TRBV27 and J usage is TRBJ1-6, with 8 bases lining up with TRBD1. This CDR3 comprises 14 residues. From germline, CDR1 is MNHEY and CDR2 SMNVEV (reference sequence). The ends lost 6 bases at V and 9 bases at J; junction bases unmatched: 7. The CDR3 reads CASSPGQGGSPLHF. In DNA, the CDR3 is TGTGCCAGCAGCCCAGGACAGGGTGGTTCACCCCTCCACTTT.

CDR3 nucleotides: TGTGCCAGCAGTTACTCTGTTAGTCCGATTAACTCCTACGAGCAGTACTTC. Residues: CASSYSVSPINSYEQYF. The chain joins TRBV6-6 to TRBJ2-7; D call uncertain. The V gene's germline CDR1 is MNHNY and CDR2 SVGAGI (reference sequence). V lost 0 bases and J 0 bases, leaving 15 bases between the germline ends. The CDR3 totals 17 residues.

The V call is TRBV7-9, the J call TRBJ2-5, with 7 bases identical to TRBD2. This CDR3 has 14 amino acids. Germline V lookup: CDR1 SEHNR, CDR2 FQNEAQ (reference sequence). Germline trimming cut 5 bases from V and 3 bases from J; bases unmatched to any gene: 6. The CDR3 here is CASSAPGGKETQYF. The CDR3 region has the DNA TGTGCCAGCAGCGCTCCCGGGGGGAAAGAGACCCAGTACTTC.

The chain uses TRBV18 and TRBJ1-5, with D possibly matching TRBD1 (6 bases). The CDR3 is made up of 16 amino acids. Looked up from germline, CDR1 is KGHSH and CDR2 is LQKENI. V was trimmed by 3 bases and J by 5 bases, leaving 17 bases between them. The CDR3 sequence is CASSPASGENDQPQHF. CDR3 in DNA: TGTGCCAGCTCACCGGCGTCAGGGGAAAATGATCAGCCCCAGCATTTT.

The chain recombines TRBV3-1 with TRBJ2-7, with TRBD2 identical over 8 bases. Losses at the gene ends were 5 bases for V and 0 bases for J; bases not matched to a gene: 12. The germline CDR1 and CDR2 sequences are LGHDT and YNNKEL (reference sequence). CDR3 length equals 17 residues. CDR3 amino acids: CASSSQPGGYLSYEQYF. CDR3 in DNA: TGTGCCAGCAGCTCCCAGCCGGGAGGGTACCTCTCCTACGAGCAGTACTTC.

V and J are TRBV29-1 and TRBJ2-7, with 8 bases aligning to TRBD1. Germline loops: CDR1 SQVTM, CDR2 ANQGSEA. This CDR3 has 13 residues. Trimming cost V 4 bases and J 7 bases; bases outside gene matches: 9. Here the CDR3 DNA reads TGCAGCGTTGCAGCGGACAGGGTGGGTGAGCAGTACTTC. Its protein is CSVAADRVGEQYF.